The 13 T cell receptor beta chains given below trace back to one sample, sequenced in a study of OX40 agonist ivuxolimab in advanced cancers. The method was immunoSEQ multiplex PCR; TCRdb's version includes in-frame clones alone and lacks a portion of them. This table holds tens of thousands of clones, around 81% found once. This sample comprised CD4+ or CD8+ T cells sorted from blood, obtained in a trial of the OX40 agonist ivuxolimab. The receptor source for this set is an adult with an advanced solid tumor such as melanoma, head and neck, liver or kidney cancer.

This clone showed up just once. The CDR3 is CASSPIQGNTEAFF. CDR3 DNA: TGTGCCAGCAGCCCGATCCAGGGGAACACTGAAGCTTTCTTT. The chain couples TRBV5-4 to TRBJ1-1; D perhaps matches TRBD1 (5 bases). The CDR3 is made up of 14 amino acids. Trimming stripped 4 bases from V and 1 base from J, with 11 bases between. Germline-derived CDR1 and CDR2 are SGHNT and YYREEE (reference sequence).

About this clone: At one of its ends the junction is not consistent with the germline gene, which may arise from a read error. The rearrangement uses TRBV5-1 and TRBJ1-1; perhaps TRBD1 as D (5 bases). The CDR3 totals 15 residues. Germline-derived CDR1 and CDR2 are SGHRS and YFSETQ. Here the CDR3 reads CASNLGDGMNTEAFF. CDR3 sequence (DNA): TGCGCCAGCAACTTGGGGGACGGCATGAACACTGAAGCTTTCTTT. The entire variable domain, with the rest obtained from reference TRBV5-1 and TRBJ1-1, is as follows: KAGVTQTPRYLIKTRGQQVTLSCSPISGHRSVSWYQQTPGQGLQFLFEYFSETQRNKGNFPGRFSGRQFSNSRSEMNVSTLELGDSALYLCASNLGDGMNTEAFFGQGTRLTVV.

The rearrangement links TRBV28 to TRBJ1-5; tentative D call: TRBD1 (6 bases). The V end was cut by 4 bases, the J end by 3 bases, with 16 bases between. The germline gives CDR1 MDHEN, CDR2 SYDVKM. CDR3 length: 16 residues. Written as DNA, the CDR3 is TGTGCCAGCAGTTCCCCTCCGGGGGGGCTCAATCAGCCCCAGCATTTT. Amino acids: CASSSPPGGLNQPQHF.

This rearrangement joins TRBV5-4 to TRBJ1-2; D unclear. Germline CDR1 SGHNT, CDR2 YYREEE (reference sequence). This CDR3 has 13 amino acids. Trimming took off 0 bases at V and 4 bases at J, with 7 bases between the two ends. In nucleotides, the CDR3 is TGTGCCAGCAGCTTGGAAACAGTCTATGGCTACACCTTC. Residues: CASSLETVYGYTF.

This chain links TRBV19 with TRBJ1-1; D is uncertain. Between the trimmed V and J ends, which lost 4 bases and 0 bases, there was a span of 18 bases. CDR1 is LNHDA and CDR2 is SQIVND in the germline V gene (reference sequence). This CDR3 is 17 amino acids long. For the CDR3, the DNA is TGTGCCAGTAGTACTGGTGTGGACCCTCCCCTGAACACTGAAGCTTTCTTT. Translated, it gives CASSTGVDPPLNTEAFF.

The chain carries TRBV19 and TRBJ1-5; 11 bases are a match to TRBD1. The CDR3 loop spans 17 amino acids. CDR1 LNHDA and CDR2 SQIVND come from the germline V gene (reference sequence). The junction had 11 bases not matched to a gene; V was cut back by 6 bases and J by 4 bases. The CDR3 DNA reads TGTGCCAGTAGCACCGGGACAGGGGGAATTGGGAATCAGCCCCAGCATTTT. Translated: CASSTGTGGIGNQPQHF.

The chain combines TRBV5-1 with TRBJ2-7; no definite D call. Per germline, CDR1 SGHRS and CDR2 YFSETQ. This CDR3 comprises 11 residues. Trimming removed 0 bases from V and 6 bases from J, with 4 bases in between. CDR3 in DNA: TGCGCCAGCAGCTTGGCAGGCGAGCAGTACTTC. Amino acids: CASSLAGEQYF. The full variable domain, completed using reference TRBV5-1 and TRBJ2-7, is KAGVTQTPRYLIKTRGQQVTLSCSPISGHRSVSWYQQTPGQGLQFLFEYFSETQRNKGNFPGRFSGRQFSNSRSEMNVSTLELGDSALYLCASSLAGEQYFGPGTRLTVT.

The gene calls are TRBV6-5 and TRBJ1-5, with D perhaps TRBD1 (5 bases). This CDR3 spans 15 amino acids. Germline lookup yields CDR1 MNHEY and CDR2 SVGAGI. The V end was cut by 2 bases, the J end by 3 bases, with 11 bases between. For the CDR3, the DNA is TGTGCCAGCAGTTACAGGTCAGGGACCAATCAGCCCCAGCATTTT. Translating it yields CASSYRSGTNQPQHF.

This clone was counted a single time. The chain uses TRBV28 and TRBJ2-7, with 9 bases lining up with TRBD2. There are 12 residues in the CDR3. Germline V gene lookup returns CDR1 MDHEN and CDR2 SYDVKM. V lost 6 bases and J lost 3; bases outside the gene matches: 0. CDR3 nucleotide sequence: TGTGCCAGCAGGACTAGCGGCTACGAGCAGTACTTC. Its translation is CASRTSGYEQYF.

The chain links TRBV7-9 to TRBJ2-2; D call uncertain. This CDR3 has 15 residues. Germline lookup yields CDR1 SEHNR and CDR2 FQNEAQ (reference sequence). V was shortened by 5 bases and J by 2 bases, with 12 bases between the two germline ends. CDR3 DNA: TGTGCCAGCAGCCAGCTGTCTGGAAACACCGGGGAGCTGTTTTTT. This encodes CASSQLSGNTGELFF. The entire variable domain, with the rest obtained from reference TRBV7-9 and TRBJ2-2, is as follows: DTGVSQNPRHKITKRGQNVTFRCDPISEHNRLYWYRQTLGQGPEFLTYFQNEAQLEKSRLLSDRFSAERPKGSFSTLEIQRTEQGDSAMYLCASSQLSGNTGELFFGEGSRLTVL.

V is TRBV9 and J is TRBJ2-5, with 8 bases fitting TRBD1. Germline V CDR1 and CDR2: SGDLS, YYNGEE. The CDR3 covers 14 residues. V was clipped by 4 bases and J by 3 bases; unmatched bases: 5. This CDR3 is CASSPGQAKETQYF. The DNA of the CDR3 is TGTGCCAGCAGCCCGGGACAGGCGAAAGAGACCCAGTACTTC.

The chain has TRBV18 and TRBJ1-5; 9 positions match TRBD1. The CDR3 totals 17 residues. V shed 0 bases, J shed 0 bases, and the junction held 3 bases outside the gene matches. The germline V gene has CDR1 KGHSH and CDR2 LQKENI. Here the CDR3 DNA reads TGTGCCAGCTCACCACCGACAGGGGGTTATAGCAATCAGCCCCAGCATTTT. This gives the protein CASSPPTGGYSNQPQHF.

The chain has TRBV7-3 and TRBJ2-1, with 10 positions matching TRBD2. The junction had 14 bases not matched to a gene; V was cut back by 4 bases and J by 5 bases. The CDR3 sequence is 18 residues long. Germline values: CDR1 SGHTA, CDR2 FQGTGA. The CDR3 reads CASSYRTSGAVGDNEQFF. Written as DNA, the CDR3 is TGTGCCAGCAGCTACCGGACTAGCGGAGCAGTAGGAGACAATGAGCAGTTCTTC. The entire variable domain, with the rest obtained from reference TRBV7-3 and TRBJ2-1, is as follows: GAGVSQTPSNKVTEKGKYVELRCDPISGHTALYWYRQSLGQGPEFLIYFQGTGAADDSGLPNDRFFAVRPEGSVSTLKIQRTERGDSAVYLCASSYRTSGAVGDNEQFFGPGTRLTVL.